The 24 T cell receptor beta chains below were found in one sample sequenced in a study of response to subunit inactivated influenza vaccine (dated by TCRdb to the late 2010s). Library generation was performed with RT-PCR. Sequenced using an Illumina HiSeq 2500. In-frame beta chains were kept once TCRdb had trimmed the public reads at Q25 with fastp and called clones with MiXCR. Rows merge per CDR3 protein into single entries with the most common DNA and genes. This sample is represented by 650,000 to 850,000 distinct CDR3 sequences; approximately 15% of them were singletons. The ten largest clones represent approximately 7% of the sample. The sample was PBMCs from blood, taken approximately 15 days before vaccination. The receptor source for this set is a man aged 45-60 years who received an inactivated influenza vaccine. Donor details come from another sample of the same person, matched by shared clones.

The CDR3 DNA reads TGTGCCAGCAGCCAAGCCTCAAGGAACACTGAAGCTTTCTTT. This sequence encodes CASSQASRNTEAFF. This chain uses TRBV14 with TRBJ1-1; D gene unclear. There are 14 residues in the CDR3. Germline-derived CDR1 and CDR2 are SGHDN and FVKESK. V lost 1 base and J lost 1, with 7 bases in between.

The chain has TRBV5-1 and TRBJ1-1; 10 bases line up with TRBD1. Unmatched junction bases numbered 11, after V lost 3 bases and J lost 3 bases. This CDR3 contains 17 residues. Looked up from germline, CDR1 is SGHRS and CDR2 is YFSETQ. CDR3 amino acids: CASSYWTGGPGDTEAFF. The CDR3 DNA is TGCGCCAGCAGCTATTGGACAGGGGGGCCCGGGGACACTGAAGCTTTCTTT.

Comment on this clonotype: At one end the junction does not follow the germline gene, possibly because of a read error. The J gene is TRBJ2-7, the V gene TRBV18; D unresolved. CDR3 length: 14 amino acids. Germline V CDR1 and CDR2: KGHSH, LQKENI. This CDR3 reads CASSPGPSSYEQSF. CDR3 nucleotide sequence: TGTGCCAGCTCACCAGGACCGAGCTCCTACGAGCAGTCCTTC.

The chain has TRBV27 and TRBJ1-2, with 8 bases that match TRBD1. The CDR3 has 17 residues. The V segment lost 6 bases and the J segment 4 bases; nucleotides outside the gene matches: 16. CDR1 MNHEY and CDR2 SMNVEV come from the germline V gene (reference sequence). The CDR3 is CASSPEGQGLISYGYTF. Here the CDR3 DNA reads TGTGCCAGCAGCCCTGAAGGACAGGGTCTTATTTCCTATGGCTACACCTTC.

The CDR3 DNA is TGTGCCAGCAGCCTTGTTGGTGGGAGGGCCCACAATGAGCAGTTCTTC. Protein: CASSLVGGRAHNEQFF. The chain has TRBV3-1 and TRBJ2-1; TRBD2 matches 7 bases. V shed 4 bases, J shed 5 bases, and the junction held 11 bases outside the gene matches. Looked up from germline, CDR1 is LGHDT and CDR2 is YNNKEL (reference sequence). The CDR3 loop spans 16 amino acids.

As DNA, the CDR3 is TGTGCCAGTAGTGTTGGCACAGGGCGGCATGGCTACACCTTC. Translating gives CASSVGTGRHGYTF. This chain uses TRBV19 with TRBJ1-2; D may be TRBD1 (6 bases). Germline V gene data show CDR1 as LNHDA and CDR2 as SQIVND (reference sequence). This CDR3 region has 14 residues. V dropped 5 bases and J dropped 6 bases, with 16 bases sitting between them.

This clonotype was counted only a few times. V gene TRBV15 combines with J gene TRBJ2-6; D uncertain. The germline V gene encodes CDR1 LNHNV and CDR2 YYDKDF (reference sequence). V was shortened by 0 bases and J by 2 bases, with 14 bases between the two germline ends. This CDR3 comprises 18 residues. DNA of the CDR3: TGTGCCACCAGCAGAGATCTGCCGTGGGTAGCTGGGGCCAACGTCCTGACTTTC. Protein sequence: CATSRDLPWVAGANVLTF.

There are a few counts of this clonotype. V gene TRBV20-1 combines with J gene TRBJ2-1; 7 bases align to TRBD2. CDR1 and CDR2 from the germline V gene are DFQATT and SNEGSKA (reference sequence). J gave up 2 bases and V 0 bases, and 7 bases lay outside the gene matches. The CDR3 contains 16 residues. The CDR3: CSARDLVGGTYNEQFF. In nucleotides, the CDR3 is TGCAGTGCTAGAGATCTTGTCGGGGGGACCTACAATGAGCAGTTCTTC.

This clonotype was counted only a few times. In nucleotides, the CDR3 is TGCGCCAGCAGCCAATTATCTAGCGGCACGTACAATGAGCAGTTCTTC. Translating gives CASSQLSSGTYNEQFF. V is TRBV4-3 and J is TRBJ2-1; TRBD2 agrees at 7 bases. Trimming at V came to 2 bases and at J to 4 bases, leaving 8 bases not matched to a gene. Per the germline V gene, CDR1 is LGHNA and CDR2 is YSLEER. The CDR3 spans 16 residues.

This clonotype was counted many times. Written as DNA, the CDR3 is TGTGCCAGCAGTTACCGTCTAGCGGGAGGAGAGACCCAGTACTTC. Translation: CASSYRLAGGETQYF. The chain carries TRBV6-2 or TRBV6-3 and TRBJ2-5; 11 bases align to TRBD2. CDR3 length: 15 residues. V shed 2 bases and J 4 bases; nucleotides not matched to a gene: 3. Germline V gene data show CDR1 as MNHEY and CDR2 as SVGEGT.

The table lists this clonotype with many counts. This CDR3 is CASTESGRTDTQYF. CDR3 nucleotide sequence: TGTGCCAGCACCGAATCAGGGCGAACAGATACGCAGTATTTT. The gene calls are TRBV6-5 and TRBJ2-3, with a tentative D call TRBD1 (5 bases). V lost 7 bases to trimming and J lost 3 bases, with 14 bases between them. The CDR3 consists of 14 residues. The germline gives CDR1 MNHEY, CDR2 SVGAGI.

There are a few counts of this clonotype. The V and J genes are TRBV20-1 and TRBJ2-5; 7 bases match TRBD2. The ends lost 4 bases at V and 2 bases at J; junction bases unmatched: 7. This CDR3 comprises 14 residues. Germline-derived CDR1 and CDR2 are DFQATT and SNEGSKA (reference sequence). The CDR3 bases are TGCAGTGCTATGAGACTAGCTAATCAAGAGACCCAGTACTTC. This translates into CSAMRLANQETQYF.

This clonotype was seen at least ten times. The V gene is TRBV9, the J gene TRBJ2-1, with TRBD2 as a possible D gene (6 bases). V was pared by 4 bases and J by 5 bases, with 19 bases between. Germline CDR1 reads SGDLS; CDR2 reads YYNGEE. This CDR3 spans 16 amino acids. CDR3 region: CASSPRGDWINNEQFF. The CDR3 DNA sequence: TGTGCCAGCAGCCCGAGAGGGGACTGGATTAACAATGAGCAGTTCTTC.

In the case of this clonotype: A much larger clone differs from this one at a single base, so this may be a read error. V gene TRBV29-1 combines with J gene TRBJ2-7, with 8 nucleotides matching TRBD1. V gave up 6 bases and J gave up 1 base; unmatched junction bases: 5. The CDR3 contains 13 residues. Looked up from germline, CDR1 is SQVTM and CDR2 is ANQGSEA. CDR3 bases: TGCAGCGTGACAGGGGTAGGGTCCTACGAGCAGTACTTC. Protein: CSVTGVGSYEQYF.

This clonotype was picked up a small number of times. The chain couples TRBV25-1 to TRBJ2-7; D is uncertain. Per the germline V gene, CDR1 is MGHDK and CDR2 is SYGVNS. Trimming shortened V by 4 bases and J by 3 bases, and 13 bases separated the two germline ends. CDR3 length: 14 residues. In nucleotides, the CDR3 is TGTGCCAGCAGTGTTGGCCAGGCCATCTACGAGCAGTACTTC. Translation: CASSVGQAIYEQYF.

This clonotype was detected only a few times. The chain combines TRBV20-1 with TRBJ2-1; D is unclear. The length of the CDR3 is 12 residues. CDR1 and CDR2 from the germline V gene are DFQATT and SNEGSKA (reference sequence). The V end lost 3 bases, the J end lost 11 bases, and 14 bases lay between the germline ends. The chain's CDR3 is CSARPRVQQQFF. The CDR3 DNA reads TGCAGTGCTAGGCCCAGAGTCCAACAGCAGTTCTTC.

This clonotype came up a few times. This chain uses TRBV3-1 with TRBJ1-1; 10 bases line up with TRBD1. Unmatched junction bases numbered 6, after V lost 5 bases and J lost 6 bases. The CDR3 covers 14 residues. From germline, CDR1 is LGHDT and CDR2 YNNKEL (reference sequence). The CDR3: CASSATGTGAEAFF. The CDR3 DNA sequence: TGTGCCAGCAGCGCAACCGGGACAGGGGCTGAAGCTTTCTTT.

This chain uses TRBV27 with TRBJ2-7, with 7 bases aligning to TRBD1. Germline-derived CDR1 and CDR2 are MNHEY and SMNVEV (reference sequence). J lost 6 bases, V lost 3 bases, and 8 bases had no gene match. The CDR3 length is 14 residues. The chain's CDR3 is CASSLGTEGFEQYF. CDR3 coding DNA: TGTGCCAGCAGTTTGGGGACAGAGGGGTTCGAGCAGTACTTC.

In this sample, this clonotype turned up a few times. At one of its ends the junction is not consistent with the germline gene, which may arise from a read error. This chain uses TRBV20-1 with TRBJ2-3; weak D call: TRBD2 (5 bases). This CDR3 region has 15 residues. CDR1 is DFQATT, CDR2 SNEGSKA, per germline (reference sequence). The CDR3 loop reads CSARAPAVSTDTQYF. The CDR3 region has the DNA TGCAGTGCGAGAGCACCAGCGGTTAGCACAGATACGCAGTATTTT.

This clonotype was seen repeatedly, ten times or more. V gene TRBV12-3 or TRBV12-4 combines with J gene TRBJ2-7; D gene uncertain. CDR3 length equals 11 residues. Trimming left V 5 bases short and J 6 bases short, with 8 bases between. The CDR3 loop is CASSILGEQYF. For the CDR3, the DNA is TGTGCCAGCAGTATACTGGGCGAGCAGTACTTC.

The genes are TRBV11-1 and TRBJ2-2; a possible D gene is TRBD2 (6 bases). The CDR3 runs to 20 residues. CDR1 is SGHAT, CDR2 FQDESV, per germline (reference sequence). V was shortened by 5 bases and J by 0 bases, with 25 bases between the two germline ends. DNA of the CDR3: TGTGCCAGCAGCAGAGGACCACCGGACTACCGTTTCGCGAACACCGGGGAGCTGTTTTTT. Amino acid sequence: CASSRGPPDYRFANTGELFF.

The V and J genes are TRBV27 and TRBJ2-7; the D gene is possibly TRBD2 (6 bases). Per germline, CDR1 MNHEY and CDR2 SMNVEV (reference sequence). V was clipped by 0 bases and J by 6 bases, with 18 bases between them. The CDR3 consists of 16 residues. The CDR3 region is CASSLSPAGRTGEQYF. Here the CDR3 DNA reads TGTGCCAGCAGTTTATCACCAGCGGGCAGAACGGGCGAGCAGTACTTC.

This clonotype has a count of ten or more. The chain links TRBV30 to TRBJ2-1; D ambiguous. This CDR3 is 13 amino acids long. V lost 3 bases to trimming and J lost 2 bases, with 8 bases between them. Germline V gives CDR1 GTSNPN, CDR2 SVGIG (reference sequence). In DNA, the CDR3 is TGTGCCTGGAGCTTAACGACCTACAATGAGCAGTTCTTC. It specifies CAWSLTTYNEQFF.

In its sample, this clonotype was seen a few times. The chain has TRBV5-1 and TRBJ2-7, with 7 bases identical to TRBD1. Germline V gene sequence: CDR1 SGHRS, CDR2 YFSETQ. The CDR3 runs to 15 residues. J was trimmed by 0 bases and V by 5 bases; bases with no gene match: 8. The CDR3 coding sequence is TGCGCCAGCAGGCCCGGGACAGTTCGCTCCTACGAGCAGTACTTC. Its translation is CASRPGTVRSYEQYF.